The 22 T cell receptor beta chains below were found in one sample sequenced in a study of cytomegalovirus exposure and HLA in healthy donors. 13 Jbeta primers and 60 Vbeta primers were used for the PCR. Sequenced by immunoSEQ multiplex PCR; TCRdb stores in-frame clones only, minus some. The sample gives about 270,000 clones, more than 80% of which show up once; around 3.7% is in the top ten. The sample consisted of PBMCs. These receptors were obtained from a man between 35 and 55 years old in good health and CMV-seropositive.

The chain carries TRBV7-2 and TRBJ1-4; a weak D match, TRBD1 (5 bases). This CDR3 spans 11 amino acids. V dropped 5 bases and J dropped 17 bases, with 15 bases sitting between them. CDR1 and CDR2 (germline): SGHTA, FQGNSA. The CDR3 spells CASSPSAGVFF. CDR3 bases: TGTGCCAGCAGCCCCTCAGCGGGGGTTTTTTTT.

The chain joins TRBV15 to TRBJ2-1, with 7 bases identical to TRBD1. V lost 5 bases, J lost 2 bases, and 15 bases stayed unmatched. This CDR3 has 18 residues. Per the germline V gene, CDR1 is LNHNV and CDR2 is YYDKDF (reference sequence). The CDR3 spells CATSLNPLDRVTYNEQFF. The DNA of the CDR3 is TGTGCCACCAGCCTAAACCCTCTTGACAGGGTTACCTACAATGAGCAGTTCTTC. The full variable domain, rest sourced from reference TRBV15 and TRBJ2-1, is DAMVIQNPRYQVTQFGKPVTLSCSQTLNHNVMYWYQQKSSQAPKLLFHYYDKDFNNEADTPDNFQSRRPNTSFCFLDIRSPGLGDTAMYLCATSLNPLDRVTYNEQFFGPGTRLTVL.

In this sample, this clone turned up once. The V gene is TRBV2, the J gene TRBJ2-2; D perhaps matches TRBD2 (5 bases). Germline V CDR1 and CDR2: SNHLY, FYNNEI. This CDR3 has 15 residues. V lost 4 bases and J 4 bases, leaving 13 bases between the germline ends. Here the CDR3 reads CASSATAAGTGELFF. CDR3 in DNA: TGTGCCAGCAGTGCCACGGCCGCGGGCACCGGGGAGCTGTTTTTT.

V usage is TRBV19 and J usage is TRBJ1-4, with a weak D call TRBD1 (5 bases). This CDR3 is 15 amino acids long. Trimming pared 2 bases from V and 10 bases from J, leaving 17 bases between. The germline V gene has CDR1 LNHDA and CDR2 SQIVND (reference sequence). CDR3 protein: CASSISSRALGKLFF. The DNA of the CDR3 is TGTGCCAGTAGTATATCGTCCAGGGCTCTGGGAAAACTGTTTTTT.

The rearrangement uses TRBV19 and TRBJ1-1, with 7 bases matching TRBD1. There are 14 residues in the CDR3. From germline, CDR1 is LNHDA and CDR2 SQIVND (reference sequence). Germline trimming cut 3 bases from V and 1 base from J; bases unmatched to any gene: 2. This chain's CDR3 is CASSIRGTNTEAFF. CDR3 in DNA: TGTGCCAGTAGTATCAGGGGGACGAACACTGAAGCTTTCTTT. The entire variable domain, with the rest obtained from reference TRBV19 and TRBJ1-1, is as follows: DGGITQSPKYLFRKEGQNVTLSCEQNLNHDAMYWYRQDPGQGLRLIYYSQIVNDFQKGDIAEGYSVSREKKESFPLTVTSAQKNPTAFYLCASSIRGTNTEAFFGQGTRLTVV.

The chain links TRBV7-2 to TRBJ2-1; the D is unclear. Germline V gene data show CDR1 as SGHTA and CDR2 as FQGNSA. Trimming took off 8 bases at V and 3 bases at J, with 5 bases between the two ends. The length of the CDR3 is 11 residues. The CDR3 sequence: CASFYYNEQFF. For the CDR3, the DNA is TGTGCCAGCTTCTACTACAATGAGCAGTTCTTC.

The chain joins TRBV4-3 to TRBJ2-7; 11 bases fit TRBD1. Looked up from germline, CDR1 is LGHNA and CDR2 is YSLEER. J lost 2 bases, V lost 4 bases, and 7 bases had no gene match. This CDR3 is built from 16 residues. The CDR3 sequence is CASSPSPGQGAYEQYF. In DNA form, the CDR3 reads TGCGCCAGCAGCCCCTCTCCGGGACAGGGGGCCTACGAGCAGTACTTC.

CDR3 in amino acids: CASSSPLAGGPDTQYF. DNA of the CDR3: TGTGCCAGCAGCTCCCCCCTAGCGGGAGGGCCGGATACGCAGTATTTT. The chain uses TRBV5-8 and TRBJ2-3; TRBD2 aligns across 12 bases. Looked up from germline, CDR1 is SGHTS and CDR2 is YDEGEE. With V trimmed by 3 bases and J by 6 bases, 8 bases remained unmatched. The CDR3 runs to 16 residues.

V and J are TRBV4-2 and TRBJ2-3, with 10 bases that match TRBD2. This CDR3 has 15 amino acids. The V gene's germline CDR1 is LGHNA and CDR2 YNFKEQ. The J segment lost 5 bases and the V segment lost 0 bases, leaving 2 bases of the junction unmatched. The DNA of the CDR3 is TGTGCCAGCAGCCAAGATCCTAGCGGGAGAGATACGCAGTATTTT. Its protein product is CASSQDPSGRDTQYF.

The chain joins TRBV7-9 to TRBJ2-3, with a weak D call TRBD2 (6 bases). Germline V gives CDR1 SEHNR, CDR2 FQNEAQ (reference sequence). This CDR3 spans 18 amino acids. V lost 5 bases and J lost 1, with 22 bases in between. CDR3: CASSPTLGAGRGTDTQYF. The CDR3 DNA follows: TGTGCCAGCAGCCCAACTTTAGGAGCGGGCCGTGGCACAGATACGCAGTATTTT. Looking up the rest from reference TRBV7-9 and TRBJ2-3 gives the full variable domain: DTGVSQNPRHKITKRGQNVTFRCDPISEHNRLYWYRQTLGQGPEFLTYFQNEAQLEKSRLLSDRFSAERPKGSFSTLEIQRTEQGDSAMYLCASSPTLGAGRGTDTQYFGPGTRLTVL.

The chain is built from TRBV11-2 and TRBJ2-7; 7 bases are shared with TRBD2. V shed 3 bases and J 4 bases; nucleotides not matched to a gene: 6. Germline loops: CDR1 SGHAT, CDR2 FQNNGV. The CDR3 is 14 residues long. The DNA of the CDR3 is TGTGCCAGCAGCTTTGGGGGGGTCGGGTACGAGCAGTACTTC. This translates into CASSFGGVGYEQYF.

This chain joins TRBV16 and TRBJ1-2; TRBD1 matches at 9 bases. Germline V gene lookup returns CDR1 KGHSY and CDR2 FQNENV. Trimming at V came to 2 bases and at J to 6 bases, leaving 4 bases not matched to a gene. This CDR3 spans 14 amino acids. The CDR3 is CASSQTTGGDGYTF. In DNA, the CDR3 is TGTGCCAGCAGCCAAACTACAGGGGGCGATGGCTACACCTTC.

Points on this clone: Germline is not matched at one junction end, which may reflect a read error. The chain joins TRBV7-7 to TRBJ2-3; 8 bases agree with TRBD1. This CDR3 has 16 residues. Per the germline V gene, CDR1 is SSHAT and CDR2 is FNYEAQ (reference sequence). Here the CDR3 DNA reads TGTGCTAGCAGCGCCCTTCCCAGGGGGCGCGGAGATACGCAGTATTTT. As protein: CASSALPRGRGDTQYF.

This chain joins TRBV11-1 and TRBJ2-7; 9 nucleotides line up with TRBD2. The germline V gene encodes CDR1 SGHAT and CDR2 FQDESV (reference sequence). The junction had 7 bases not matched to a gene; V was cut back by 2 bases and J by 2 bases. The CDR3 is made up of 16 amino acids. Written as DNA, the CDR3 is TGTGCCAGCAGCTTATATCCGGCTAGCGGGACCTACGAGCAGTACTTC. It yields the protein CASSLYPASGTYEQYF. The full variable domain, in which reference TRBV11-1 and TRBJ2-7 provide the parts outside the CDR3, is EAEVAQSPRYKITEKSQAVAFWCDPISGHATLYWYRQILGQGPELLVQFQDESVVDDSQLPKDRFSAERLKGVDSTLKIQPAELGDSAMYLCASSLYPASGTYEQYFGPGTRLTVT.

The chain carries TRBV2 and TRBJ2-7; D is perhaps TRBD2 (5 bases). Germline V gene lookup returns CDR1 SNHLY and CDR2 FYNNEI. CDR3 length: 15 amino acids. Trimming removed 1 base at V and 2 bases at J, with 12 bases between. The DNA for the CDR3 is TGTGCCAGCAGTGAAGGCCCGAGGGAGCCCTACGAGCAGTACTTC. Its protein is CASSEGPREPYEQYF. Full variable domain (missing parts from reference TRBV2 and TRBJ2-7): EPEVTQTPSHQVTQMGQEVILRCVPISNHLYFYWYRQILGQKVEFLVSFYNNEISEKSEIFDDQFSVERPDGSNFTLKIRSTKLEDSAMYFCASSEGPREPYEQYFGPGTRLTVT.

On this clone itself: Within the sample, other DNA sequences also encode this same CDR3. The chain has TRBV11-2 and TRBJ2-7, with D perhaps matching TRBD1 (5 bases). V lost 1 base and J lost 0, with 10 bases in between. The CDR3 runs 15 residues. Germline CDR1 and CDR2: SGHAT and FQNNGV. The CDR3 nucleotides read TGTGCCAGCAGCTTAGTTTCAGGGTTCTCCTACGAGCAGTACTTC. It yields the protein CASSLVSGFSYEQYF. The entire variable domain, with the rest obtained from reference TRBV11-2 and TRBJ2-7, is as follows: EAGVAQSPRYKIIEKRQSVAFWCNPISGHATLYWYQQILGQGPKLLIQFQNNGVVDDSQLPKDRFSAERLKGVDSTLKIQPAKLEDSAVYLCASSLVSGFSYEQYFGPGTRLTVT.

The V call is TRBV7-2, the J call TRBJ2-7; D not resolved. The CDR3 contains 14 residues. V was trimmed by 5 bases and J by 7 bases, leaving 18 bases between them. Germline CDR1 SGHTA, CDR2 FQGNSA. In nucleotides, the CDR3 is TGTGCCAGCAGCCCCGATTCCGCTCTGCGGGAGCAGTACTTC. It translates to CASSPDSALREQYF.

CDR3 nucleotides: TGTGCCAGCAGCCAGAGGACAGGGGGCTCAGGCGAGCAGTACTTC. It specifies CASSQRTGGSGEQYF. The V call is TRBV7-9, the J call TRBJ2-7, with 11 positions matching TRBD1. The length of the CDR3 is 15 residues. J gave up 6 bases and V 5 bases, and 9 bases lay outside the gene matches. Germline values: CDR1 SEHNR, CDR2 FQNEAQ (reference sequence).

The chain combines TRBV15 with TRBJ2-7; 7 positions agree with TRBD2. J lost 1 base, V lost 5 bases, and 11 bases had no gene match. CDR1 and CDR2 from the germline V gene are LNHNV and YYDKDF (reference sequence). The CDR3 totals 16 residues. DNA of the CDR3: TGTGCCACCAGCGAGGTGGTGGGGCGGGAGTCCTACGAGCAGTACTTC. This translates into CATSEVVGRESYEQYF.

The V gene is TRBV9, the J gene TRBJ2-2; D remains ambiguous. CDR1 and CDR2 from the germline V gene are SGDLS and YYNGEE. CDR3 size: 14 residues. V was clipped by 3 bases and J by 0 bases, with 6 bases between them. The CDR3 nucleotides are TGTGCCAGCAGCGACCTAGCGAACACCGGGGAGCTGTTTTTT. Its translation: CASSDLANTGELFF.

This chain links TRBV14 with TRBJ2-3; 11 positions agree with TRBD2. Trimming took 4 bases from V and 0 from J; bases not matched to a gene: 9. Germline lookup yields CDR1 SGHDN and CDR2 FVKESK. This CDR3 is 18 amino acids long. The CDR3 nucleotides read TGTGCCAGCAGCCTTCTCCGGATAGCGGGAGGGAGCACAGATACGCAGTATTTT. Translation gives CASSLLRIAGGSTDTQYF.

V usage is TRBV19 and J usage is TRBJ1-5, with 7 bases that match TRBD1. The J segment lost 3 bases and the V segment lost 5 bases, leaving 7 bases of the junction unmatched. The CDR3 extends over 15 amino acids. In germline, CDR1 is LNHDA, CDR2 SQIVND (reference sequence). CDR3 DNA sequence: TGTGCCAGTAGTTTGTCCGGGACAGCCAATCAGCCCCAGCATTTT. It yields the protein CASSLSGTANQPQHF. Supplemented by reference TRBV19 and TRBJ1-5, the full variable domain reads DGGITQSPKYLFRKEGQNVTLSCEQNLNHDAMYWYRQDPGQGLRLIYYSQIVNDFQKGDIAEGYSVSREKKESFPLTVTSAQKNPTAFYLCASSLSGTANQPQHFGDGTRLSIL.